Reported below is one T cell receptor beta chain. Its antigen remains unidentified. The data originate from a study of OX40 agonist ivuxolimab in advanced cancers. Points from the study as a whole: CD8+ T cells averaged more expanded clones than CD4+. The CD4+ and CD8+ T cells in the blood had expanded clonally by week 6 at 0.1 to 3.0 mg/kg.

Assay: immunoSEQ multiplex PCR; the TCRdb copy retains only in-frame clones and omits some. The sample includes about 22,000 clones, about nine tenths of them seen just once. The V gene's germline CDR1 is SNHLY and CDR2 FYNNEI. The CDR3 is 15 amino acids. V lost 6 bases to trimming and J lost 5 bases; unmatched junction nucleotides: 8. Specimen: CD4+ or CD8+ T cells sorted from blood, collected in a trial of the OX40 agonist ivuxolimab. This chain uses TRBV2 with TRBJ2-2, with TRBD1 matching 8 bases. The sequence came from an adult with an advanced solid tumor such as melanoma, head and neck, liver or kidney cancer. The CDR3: CASSIDRGGTGELFF. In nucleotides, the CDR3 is TGTGCCAGCAGCATAGACAGGGGTGGAACCGGGGAGCTGTTTTTT.